The 29 T cell receptor beta chains given below trace back to one sample, sequenced in a study of T cell changes during pregnancy in multiple sclerosis. Method: immunoSEQ multiplex PCR; TCRdb's copy keeps in-frame clones and lacks some. This sample carries around 100,000 clones, about nine tenths of them seen once, and the ten largest clones take less than 2%. Sequenced material: peripheral blood, taken after pregnancy. These receptors all stem from a female donor with multiple sclerosis, enrolled in a pregnancy study.

The J gene is TRBJ2-3, the V gene TRBV27; the match to TRBD1 covers 7 bases. CDR3 size: 15 residues. CDR1 is MNHEY, CDR2 SMNVEV, per germline (reference sequence). With 1 base clipped from V and 2 bases from J, the junction kept 3 bases outside the gene matches. The CDR3 protein is CASSLLDRLTDTQYF. The DNA of the CDR3 is TGTGCCAGCAGTTTATTGGACAGGCTCACAGATACGCAGTATTTT.

The chain couples TRBV10-3 to TRBJ2-6; TRBD1 matches 9 bases. Germline V gives CDR1 ENHRY, CDR2 SYGVKD. V lost 6 bases, J lost 0 bases, and 6 bases stayed unmatched. The CDR3 spans 17 residues. In DNA form, the CDR3 reads TGTGCCATCAGGCGGGACAGGGATCTCTCTGGGGCCAACGTCCTGACTTTC. This sequence encodes CAIRRDRDLSGANVLTF.

CDR3 DNA: TGTGCCAGCAGCGGGTCTCTGTTAAAACTGTTTTTT. It codes for CASSGSLLKLFF. V and J are TRBV25-1 and TRBJ1-4; D is uncertain. The ends were cut back, 6 bases at V and 10 bases at J, with 12 bases in the middle. Germline V lookup: CDR1 MGHDK, CDR2 SYGVNS. CDR3 length: 12 amino acids.

CDR3 bases: TGCGCCAGCAGCCTCCGGGACAGGGGCTATACAGATACGCAGTATTTT. Translated, it gives CASSLRDRGYTDTQYF. This chain uses TRBV4-1 with TRBJ2-3; 10 bases match TRBD1. V was clipped by 4 bases and J by 3 bases; unmatched bases: 7. The CDR3 has 16 residues. Germline V gene sequence: CDR1 MGHRA, CDR2 YSYEKL.

The chain has TRBV6-6 and TRBJ1-1, with D hard to call. The V and J ends lost 2 bases and 3 bases respectively, with 7 bases between them. Germline V gene data show CDR1 as MNHNY and CDR2 as SVGAGI (reference sequence). The CDR3 is made up of 13 amino acids. The CDR3 loop reads CASSYAVDTEAFF. CDR3 bases: TGTGCCAGCAGTTACGCGGTAGACACTGAAGCTTTCTTT.

This sequence joins TRBV25-1 and TRBJ1-1; 7 nucleotides agree with TRBD1. The CDR3 length is 12 residues. Trimming removed 4 bases from V and 7 bases from J; junction bases left unmatched: 3. Germline V gene sequence: CDR1 MGHDK, CDR2 SYGVNS. The CDR3 nucleotides are TGTGCCAGCAGTGTCCGGGACAGTGAAGCTTTCTTT. Translating it yields CASSVRDSEAFF.

This chain connects TRBV27 to TRBJ2-1; tentative D call: TRBD2 (6 bases). Germline CDR1 MNHEY, CDR2 SMNVEV (reference sequence). The V gene lost 1 base and the J gene lost 6 bases, with 16 bases spanning the gap. The CDR3 runs 16 residues. CDR3 in DNA: TGTGCCAGCAGTTTATTGGGTAGCGGCTATATCAATGAGCAGTTCTTC. It specifies CASSLLGSGYINEQFF.

This chain links TRBV10-3 with TRBJ1-2; D is unresolved. This CDR3 contains 13 residues. CDR1 is ENHRY and CDR2 is SYGVKD in the germline V gene. With 8 bases removed from V and 8 bases from J, the gap between germline ends came to 18 bases. The CDR3, as DNA: TGTGCCATCCCCCGGAATGGAAGGGAGGGCTACACCTTC. Translating gives CAIPRNGREGYTF.

This clone occurred once. The rearrangement links TRBV2 to TRBJ1-1, with 8 nucleotides matching TRBD1. Germline V gives CDR1 SNHLY, CDR2 FYNNEI. V lost 5 bases to trimming and J lost 3 bases; unmatched junction nucleotides: 8. CDR3 size: 15 residues. CDR3 loop: CASSPDRGGYTEAFF. In DNA, the CDR3 is TGTGCCAGCAGTCCAGACAGGGGAGGTTACACTGAAGCTTTCTTT. Drawing the rest from reference TRBV2 and TRBJ1-1, the complete variable domain is EPEVTQTPSHQVTQMGQEVILRCVPISNHLYFYWYRQILGQKVEFLVSFYNNEISEKSEIFDDQFSVERPDGSNFTLKIRSTKLEDSAMYFCASSPDRGGYTEAFFGQGTRLTVV.

Only one count was recorded for this clone. The chain recombines TRBV6-5 with TRBJ2-7, with TRBD2 matching 10 bases. Germline V gives CDR1 MNHEY, CDR2 SVGAGI. The CDR3 runs to 15 residues. J gave up 8 bases and V 0 bases, and 7 bases lay outside the gene matches. The CDR3 nucleotides are TGTGCCAGCAGTTACTCGCTGGCTAGCGGGGGTAAGCAGTACTTC. This codes for CASSYSLASGGKQYF.

The DNA of the CDR3 is TGTGCCAGCAGCTCCGACGGGCCAGGGGAGCGGTACGAGCAGTACTTC. It yields the protein CASSSDGPGERYEQYF. This rearrangement joins TRBV5-8 to TRBJ2-7; D may be TRBD1 (6 bases). CDR1 and CDR2 from the germline V gene are SGHTS and YDEGEE. V was clipped by 3 bases and J by 4 bases, with 20 bases between them. This CDR3 is 16 amino acids long.

The rearrangement links TRBV6-1 to TRBJ2-7, with 11 bases that match TRBD1. CDR3 length: 14 amino acids. Looked up from germline, CDR1 is MNHNS and CDR2 is SASEGT. V lost 8 bases, J lost 4 bases, and 7 bases stayed unmatched. CDR3 sequence: CASHRTGGKYEQYF. The CDR3 nucleotides read TGTGCCAGCCATCGGACAGGGGGCAAGTACGAGCAGTACTTC.

This rearrangement joins TRBV7-2 to TRBJ1-3; possible D gene TRBD1, 5 bases. Looked up from germline, CDR1 is SGHTA and CDR2 is FQGNSA. V lost 1 base and J lost 3, with 13 bases in between. The CDR3 is made up of 16 amino acids. Here the CDR3 reads CASSLVLGALGNTIYF. The CDR3 bases are TGTGCCAGCAGCTTAGTTCTAGGGGCCCTTGGAAACACCATATATTTT.

The rearrangement links TRBV19 to TRBJ2-1; D is possibly TRBD1 (5 bases). This CDR3 has 13 amino acids. Trimming removed 7 bases at V and 5 bases at J, with 12 bases between. Germline V gene sequence: CDR1 LNHDA, CDR2 SQIVND (reference sequence). CDR3 region: CASNGVGHNEQFF. The CDR3 nucleotides are TGTGCCAGTAATGGGGTGGGGCACAATGAGCAGTTCTTC.

The genes are TRBV5-1 and TRBJ2-2; 7 positions match TRBD1. V was clipped by 4 bases and J by 5 bases; unmatched bases: 5. The length of the CDR3 is 14 residues. Germline V gene sequence: CDR1 SGHRS, CDR2 YFSETQ. CDR3 nucleotides: TGCGCCAGCAGCAACTCCAGGGGGACCGGGGAGCTGTTTTTT. Amino acids: CASSNSRGTGELFF.

This clone has more than one count but fewer than ten. The chain carries TRBV30 and TRBJ1-1; perhaps TRBD1 as D (6 bases). The V and J ends lost 4 bases and 2 bases respectively, with 17 bases between them. CDR1 is GTSNPN, CDR2 SVGIG, per germline (reference sequence). There are 15 residues in the CDR3. CDR3 region: CAWNSQGVRNTEAFF. In DNA form, the CDR3 reads TGTGCCTGGAACTCACAGGGCGTCCGTAACACTGAAGCTTTCTTT.

The V gene is TRBV6-6, the J gene TRBJ1-5, with 10 bases fitting TRBD1. Germline V lookup: CDR1 MNHNY, CDR2 SVGAGI (reference sequence). The ends lost 4 bases at V and 2 bases at J; junction bases unmatched: 2. This CDR3 region has 15 residues. CDR3 sequence (DNA): TGTGCCAGCAGTTGGGGACAGGGGCGCAATCAGCCCCAGCATTTT. Encoded protein: CASSWGQGRNQPQHF.

V is TRBV18 and J is TRBJ1-2; D uncertain. Germline CDR1 reads KGHSH; CDR2 reads LQKENI. This CDR3 contains 14 residues. V was shortened by 3 bases and J by 1 base, with 9 bases between the two germline ends. The CDR3 sequence: CASSPEQLNYGYTF. CDR3 sequence (DNA): TGTGCCAGCTCACCCGAACAGCTTAACTATGGCTACACCTTC.

This clone came up a few times. The genes are TRBV5-1 and TRBJ2-7; 11 bases are shared with TRBD2. CDR3 length: 15 amino acids. The V gene's germline CDR1 is SGHRS and CDR2 YFSETQ. V gave up 3 bases and J gave up 3 bases; unmatched junction bases: 5. The DNA for the CDR3 is TGCGCCAGCAGCTCGGGACTAGCGGAAATCTACGAGCAGTACTTC. It yields the protein CASSSGLAEIYEQYF. The variable domain in full, with the rest retrieved from reference TRBV5-1 and TRBJ2-7, is KAGVTQTPRYLIKTRGQQVTLSCSPISGHRSVSWYQQTPGQGLQFLFEYFSETQRNKGNFPGRFSGRQFSNSRSEMNVSTLELGDSALYLCASSSGLAEIYEQYFGPGTRLTVT.

The chain joins TRBV30 to TRBJ2-5; possibly TRBD2 for D (6 bases). V was cut by 4 bases and J by 5 bases, with 11 bases left in between. Germline lookup yields CDR1 GTSNPN and CDR2 SVGIG (reference sequence). The CDR3 is 12 amino acids. CDR3: CAWTQRAETQYF. The CDR3 nucleotides read TGTGCCTGGACGCAGCGGGCGGAGACCCAGTACTTC.

This rearrangement joins TRBV5-8 to TRBJ1-5; D unresolved. The CDR3 totals 16 residues. With 0 bases removed from V and 0 bases from J, the gap between germline ends came to 10 bases. Germline V gene data show CDR1 as SGHTS and CDR2 as YDEGEE. The CDR3 sequence: CASSLDRAYSNQPQHF. The CDR3 nucleotides are TGTGCCAGCAGCTTGGACCGAGCCTATAGCAATCAGCCCCAGCATTTT.

Only a few counts were recorded for this clone. The chain carries TRBV6-6 and TRBJ1-6; 9 nucleotides match TRBD1. The CDR3 spans 15 residues. The J segment lost 10 bases and the V segment lost 2 bases, leaving 6 bases of the junction unmatched. CDR1 and CDR2 (germline): MNHNY, SVGAGI (reference sequence). Written as DNA, the CDR3 is TGTGCCAGCAGTTACGAGGACAGGGGCTGGTCACCCCTCCACTTT. Amino acids: CASSYEDRGWSPLHF.

This clone appeared once. The rearrangement uses TRBV19 and TRBJ2-5, with 10 bases matching TRBD2. CDR1 is LNHDA, CDR2 SQIVND, per germline (reference sequence). CDR3 length equals 16 residues. The J segment lost 5 bases and the V segment lost 2 bases, leaving 8 bases of the junction unmatched. The CDR3 DNA is TGTGCCAGTAGTATAAGAGAGCGGGAGGGCCGGGAGACCCAGTACTTC. As protein: CASSIREREGRETQYF.

The rearrangement joins TRBV5-1 to TRBJ1-1; maybe TRBD1 (6 bases). Trimming stripped 0 bases from V and 4 bases from J, with 13 bases between. CDR1 and CDR2 (germline): SGHRS, YFSETQ. The CDR3 is 15 amino acids. As DNA, the CDR3 is TGCGCCAGCAGCTTGGCGGGGGGCGGAGGCACTGAAGCTTTCTTT. Residues: CASSLAGGGGTEAFF. Combining the CDR3 with reference TRBV5-1 and TRBJ1-1 gives the whole variable domain KAGVTQTPRYLIKTRGQQVTLSCSPISGHRSVSWYQQTPGQGLQFLFEYFSETQRNKGNFPGRFSGRQFSNSRSEMNVSTLELGDSALYLCASSLAGGGGTEAFFGQGTRLTVV.

The chain couples TRBV5-8 to TRBJ2-7; 10 bases fit TRBD2. The germline V gene has CDR1 SGHTS and CDR2 YDEGEE. V gave up 4 bases and J gave up 2 bases; unmatched junction bases: 3. The CDR3 is 14 amino acids. CDR3 residues: CASSLAGVTYEQYF. The CDR3 DNA reads TGTGCCAGCAGCCTAGCGGGGGTAACCTACGAGCAGTACTTC.

The chain joins TRBV23-1 to TRBJ1-5, with D unclear. TRBV23-1 is identified as an open reading frame with a role that is uncertain. With 9 bases removed from V and 9 bases from J, the gap between germline ends came to 15 bases. The CDR3 is 12 residues long. CDR3 sequence (DNA): TGCGCCAGGAACGGCAGGCCTTGGCCCCAGCATTTT. Its translation is CARNGRPWPQHF.

The J gene is TRBJ1-1, the V gene TRBV2, with D tentatively TRBD1 (5 bases). Germline CDR1 SNHLY, CDR2 FYNNEI. CDR3 length: 16 residues. V lost 3 bases and J 0 bases, leaving 14 bases between the germline ends. The CDR3 sequence: CASSEGGGGMNTEAFF. The CDR3 DNA sequence: TGTGCCAGCAGTGAGGGGGGTGGGGGGATGAACACTGAAGCTTTCTTT.

Only one count was recorded for this clone. This chain connects TRBV18 to TRBJ2-3; tentatively, D is TRBD1 (5 bases). The V and J ends lost 3 bases and 4 bases respectively, with 11 bases between them. The CDR3 length is 14 residues. From germline, CDR1 is KGHSH and CDR2 LQKENI. The CDR3 here is CASSPLKGADTQYF. Here the CDR3 DNA reads TGTGCCAGCTCACCCCTTAAAGGGGCAGATACGCAGTATTTT.

The chain carries TRBV5-1 and TRBJ2-3, with 12 bases lining up with TRBD2. The germline CDR1 and CDR2 sequences are SGHRS and YFSETQ. The trim removed 4 bases at V and 0 bases at J, leaving 9 bases unmatched. This CDR3 is 18 amino acids long. The CDR3 reads CASSPGLAGITSTDTQYF. CDR3 in DNA: TGCGCCAGCAGCCCGGGACTAGCGGGCATAACTAGCACAGATACGCAGTATTTT. Full variable domain (rest looked up from reference TRBV5-1 and TRBJ2-3): KAGVTQTPRYLIKTRGQQVTLSCSPISGHRSVSWYQQTPGQGLQFLFEYFSETQRNKGNFPGRFSGRQFSNSRSEMNVSTLELGDSALYLCASSPGLAGITSTDTQYFGPGTRLTVL.